The 12 T cell receptor beta chains reported below all come from one sample, sequenced in a study of CD8 T cells in ankylosing spondylitis. One entry per CDR3 protein results from TCRdb running MiXCR on the 5' RACE reads. Altogether some 200,000 distinct CDR3 sequences are present, 25% to 30% being singletons, with the ten largest covering approximately 6.6%. Source material: blood, either unsorted or a sorted T cell fraction (not recorded which). All receptors come from a male donor with ankylosing spondylitis or in good health (not recorded which).

This clonotype came up a few times. The V gene is TRBV3-1, the J gene TRBJ1-4; D unresolved. V was clipped by 4 bases and J by 7 bases, with 16 bases between them. This CDR3 comprises 15 residues. Per germline, CDR1 LGHDT and CDR2 YNNKEL (reference sequence). In DNA form, the CDR3 reads TGTGCCAGCAGCCTGGGCCCCCTTTTCGGTGAAAAACTGTTTTTT. This sequence encodes CASSLGPLFGEKLFF.

This clonotype was observed many times. The CDR3 DNA follows: TGTGCCAGTCAGCCTAGCGGGAGTTACAATGAGCAGTTCTTC. It encodes CASQPSGSYNEQFF. The chain couples TRBV7-2 to TRBJ2-1; 10 positions agree with TRBD2. Germline V lookup: CDR1 SGHTA, CDR2 FQGNSA. CDR3 length: 14 amino acids. After removal of 9 bases from V and 4 bases from J, the junction contained 6 bases not matched to a gene.

This sequence joins TRBV20-1 and TRBJ2-3; 8 nucleotides agree with TRBD2. CDR1 and CDR2 (germline): DFQATT, SNEGSKA (reference sequence). The CDR3 extends over 16 amino acids. V lost 5 bases and J lost 2; bases outside the gene matches: 12. CDR3: CSASVLAERVTDTQYF. The CDR3 DNA reads as TGCAGTGCTTCCGTACTAGCGGAGAGAGTCACAGATACGCAGTATTTT.

This clonotype was seen repeatedly, ten times or more. J is TRBJ2-3 and V is TRBV12-3 or TRBV12-4; D unresolved. The CDR3 is made up of 13 amino acids. The germline V and J ends were trimmed by 6 bases and 3 bases, with 10 bases remaining between them. The CDR3 protein is CASSLPKTDTQYF. The CDR3 DNA reads TGTGCCAGCAGCCTTCCCAAGACAGATACGCAGTATTTT.

This clonotype was seen many times. V gene TRBV4-3 combines with J gene TRBJ1-6; no clear D. Trimming shortened V by 0 bases and J by 8 bases, and 8 bases separated the two germline ends. Germline V gives CDR1 LGHNA, CDR2 YSLEER. The CDR3 spans 14 residues. The CDR3 here is CASSQEVLDSPLHF. The DNA for the CDR3 is TGCGCCAGCAGCCAAGAGGTGTTGGATTCACCCCTCCACTTT.

This CDR3 is CASSHGSFAYNEQFF. The CDR3 nucleotides read TGCGCCAGCAGCCACGGGAGTTTTGCCTACAATGAGCAGTTCTTC. The chain combines TRBV5-1 with TRBJ2-1; maybe TRBD2 (6 bases). The V end lost 4 bases, the J end lost 2 bases, and 13 bases lay between the germline ends. CDR3 size: 15 residues. Per the germline V gene, CDR1 is SGHRS and CDR2 is YFSETQ.

This clonotype was seen only a few times. The V and J genes are TRBV12-3 or TRBV12-4 and TRBJ2-1, with 10 bases identical to TRBD1. The V gene end was trimmed by 1 base and the J gene end by 5 bases; junction bases not matched to a gene: 5. The CDR3 extends over 16 amino acids. In DNA, the CDR3 is TGTGCCAGCAGTTTAGGGTGGGGACAGGGGAACAATGAGCAGTTCTTC. It yields the protein CASSLGWGQGNNEQFF.

This clonotype occurred many times. The rearrangement uses TRBV18 and TRBJ2-5, with D unclear. Trimming shortened V by 5 bases and J by 3 bases, and 10 bases separated the two germline ends. The length of the CDR3 is 13 residues. Germline loops: CDR1 KGHSH, CDR2 LQKENI. CDR3 in DNA: TGTGCCAGCTCATCTAACAGTGAAGAGACCCAGTACTTC. It is translated as CASSSNSEETQYF.

The chain joins TRBV6-2 or TRBV6-3 to TRBJ2-5, with 8 bases that match TRBD1. Germline V CDR1 and CDR2: MNHEY, SVGEGT. This CDR3 is built from 15 residues. The junction had 6 bases not matched to a gene; V was cut back by 4 bases and J by 2 bases. CDR3 residues: CASSSGDRRQETQYF. For the CDR3, the DNA is TGTGCCAGCAGTTCCGGGGACAGGAGGCAAGAGACCCAGTACTTC.

DNA for the CDR3: TGCAGAGCATCCGAGGACAGATATAATGAAAAACTGTTTTTT. Protein: CRASEDRYNEKLFF. This chain uses TRBV20-1 with TRBJ1-4; a possible D gene is TRBD1 (6 bases). The germline V gene encodes CDR1 DFQATT and CDR2 SNEGSKA (reference sequence). The CDR3 is 14 residues long.

This clonotype has a count of ten or more. The rearrangement joins TRBV11-3 to TRBJ2-1; no reliable D call. The CDR3 has 16 amino acids. Germline values: CDR1 SGHNT, CDR2 YENEEA. V gave up 2 bases and J gave up 5 bases, with 16 bases separating them. CDR3 sequence: CASSLFSGRGDNEQFF. The CDR3 bases are TGTGCCAGCAGCTTATTTTCTGGGCGTGGAGACAATGAGCAGTTCTTC.

V usage is TRBV7-2 and J usage is TRBJ2-1, with TRBD2 matching over 9 bases. V was clipped by 3 bases and J by 7 bases; unmatched bases: 4. The germline gives CDR1 SGHTA, CDR2 FQGNSA. The length of the CDR3 is 14 residues. Here the CDR3 reads CASSLGLAENEQFF. The CDR3, as DNA: TGTGCCAGCAGCTTGGGACTAGCTGAGAATGAGCAGTTCTTC.